These T cell receptor beta chains were read from a single sample in a study of OX40 agonist ivuxolimab in advanced cancers. The method was immunoSEQ multiplex PCR; TCRdb's version includes in-frame clones alone and lacks a portion of them. The data hold over 80,000 clones, with 70% to 90% observed a single time. The material was CD4+ or CD8+ T cells sorted from blood, obtained in a trial of the OX40 agonist ivuxolimab. The receptors derive from an adult with an advanced solid tumor such as melanoma, head and neck, liver or kidney cancer. Each CDR3 is given with its conserved first and last residue. The D gene is left open where the match is weak. Only some rows state a clone size, as once, few, many or a class for expanded clones.

clone_size: once; v_call: TRBV5-4; j_call: TRBJ2-5; d_call: TRBD2; cdr3_aa: CASSLDAGGEYGTQYF; cdr3_nt: TGTGCCAGCAGCTTGGATGCGGGGGGGGAGTATGGGACCCAGTACTTC
clone_size: .; v_call: TRBV5-1; j_call: TRBJ1-1; d_call: TRBD1; cdr3_aa: CASSWGPGGTEAFF; cdr3_nt: TGCGCCAGCAGCTGGGGGCCAGGGGGCACTGAAGCTTTCTTT
clone_size: .; v_call: TRBV9; j_call: TRBJ2-5; d_call: .; cdr3_aa: CASSHATETQYF; cdr3_nt: TGTGCCAGCAGCCACGCCACCGAGACCCAGTACTTC
clone_size: .; v_call: TRBV7-9; j_call: TRBJ1-4; d_call: .; cdr3_aa: CASSLYGSEKLFF; cdr3_nt: TGTGCCAGCAGCCTTTACGGGAGTGAAAAACTGTTTTTT
clone_size: .; v_call: TRBV27; j_call: TRBJ2-4; d_call: .; cdr3_aa: CASSRPGAENIQYF; cdr3_nt: TGTGCCAGCAGCAGACCGGGGGCCGAAAACATTCAGTACTTC
clone_size: .; v_call: TRBV7-2; j_call: TRBJ1-2; d_call: TRBD1; cdr3_aa: CASSLGQGGYGYTF; cdr3_nt: TGTGCCAGCAGCCTGGGCCAGGGGGGGTATGGCTACACCTTC
clone_size: .; v_call: TRBV5-6; j_call: TRBJ2-2; d_call: .; cdr3_aa: CASSYLLGADTGELFF; cdr3_nt: TGTGCCAGCAGCTACCTTTTGGGGGCCGACACCGGGGAGCTGTTTTTT
clone_size: .; v_call: TRBV2; j_call: TRBJ2-3; d_call: .; cdr3_aa: CASRGVILSTDTQYF; cdr3_nt: TGTGCCAGCAGGGGCGTCATACTGAGCACAGATACGCAGTATTTT
clone_size: .; v_call: TRBV5-1; j_call: TRBJ2-5; d_call: .; cdr3_aa: CASSLDQETQYF; cdr3_nt: TGCGCCAGCAGCTTGGACCAAGAGACCCAGTACTTC
clone_size: .; v_call: TRBV7-6; j_call: TRBJ2-2; d_call: TRBD1; cdr3_aa: CASSLGQGRAGELFF; cdr3_nt: TGTGCCAGCAGCCTTGGACAGGGTCGGGCCGGGGAGCTGTTTTTT
clone_size: .; v_call: TRBV19; j_call: TRBJ1-6; d_call: TRBD1; cdr3_aa: CASRPDRGEESPLHF; cdr3_nt: TGTGCCAGTAGGCCGGACAGGGGAGAGGAATCACCCCTCCACTTT
clone_size: .; v_call: TRBV7-9; j_call: TRBJ2-7; d_call: .; cdr3_aa: CASSLSQASYEQYF; cdr3_nt: TGTGCCAGCAGCTTGTCACAGGCTAGCTACGAGCAGTACTTC
clone_size: .; v_call: TRBV11-2; j_call: TRBJ2-7; d_call: TRBD2; cdr3_aa: CASSKGLAGGDTYEQYF; cdr3_nt: TGTGCCAGCAGCAAGGGACTAGCGGGGGGGGATACCTACGAGCAGTACTTC
clone_size: once; v_call: TRBV11-2; j_call: TRBJ2-1; d_call: .; cdr3_aa: CASSRQMGVEQFF; cdr3_nt: TGTGCCAGCAGCCGACAAATGGGGGTTGAGCAGTTCTTC
clone_size: .; v_call: TRBV12-5; j_call: TRBJ2-5; d_call: TRBD1; cdr3_aa: CASGSGQGETQYF; cdr3_nt: TGTGCTAGTGGTTCGGGACAGGGGGAGACCCAGTACTTC
clone_size: .; v_call: TRBV27; j_call: TRBJ1-1; d_call: .; cdr3_aa: CASTSPGTNPGAFF; cdr3_nt: TGTGCCAGCACTAGCCCCGGGACAAACCCCGGAGCTTTCTTT
clone_size: .; v_call: TRBV19; j_call: TRBJ1-2; d_call: .; cdr3_aa: CASSIAGRANYGYTF; cdr3_nt: TGTGCCAGTAGTATTGCAGGACGAGCTAACTATGGCTACACCTTC
clone_size: .; v_call: TRBV2; j_call: TRBJ2-3; d_call: .; cdr3_aa: CASSGGLGVSDTDTQYF; cdr3_nt: TGTGCCAGCAGTGGAGGGTTGGGGGTCTCTGACACAGATACGCAGTATTTT
clone_size: once; v_call: TRBV4-2; j_call: TRBJ1-2; d_call: .; cdr3_aa: CASSQEATQGSGYTF; cdr3_nt: TGTGCCAGCAGCCAAGAGGCCACCCAAGGGTCTGGCTACACCTTC
clone_size: .; v_call: TRBV7-6; j_call: TRBJ2-1; d_call: .; cdr3_aa: CASSQRTYPAYNEQFF; cdr3_nt: TGTGCCAGCAGCCAACGGACCTATCCCGCCTACAATGAGCAGTTCTTC
clone_size: .; v_call: TRBV5-4; j_call: TRBJ2-4; d_call: TRBD2; cdr3_aa: CASSLRASGLLGDIQYF; cdr3_nt: TGTGCCAGCAGCTTGAGGGCTAGCGGCCTCCTTGGGGACATTCAGTACTTC
clone_size: .; v_call: TRBV6-5; j_call: TRBJ1-6; d_call: .; cdr3_aa: CASSYRQGESPLHF; cdr3_nt: TGTGCCAGCAGTTACAGGCAGGGTGAATCACCCCTCCACTTT
clone_size: .; v_call: TRBV7-2; j_call: TRBJ2-7; d_call: .; cdr3_aa: CASSSTGVYEQYF; cdr3_nt: TGTGCCAGCAGCTCCACGGGGGTCTACGAGCAGTACTTC
clone_size: .; v_call: TRBV5-4; j_call: TRBJ1-2; d_call: .; cdr3_aa: CASSLETGSYGYTF; cdr3_nt: TGTGCCAGCAGCTTGGAGACAGGCTCCTATGGCTACACCTTC
clone_size: .; v_call: TRBV19; j_call: TRBJ1-4; d_call: .; cdr3_aa: CASSIRRRTASNEKLFF; cdr3_nt: TGTGCCAGTAGTATCCGGCGAAGGACAGCCTCAAATGAAAAACTGTTTTTT
clone_size: .; v_call: TRBV4-3; j_call: TRBJ2-7; d_call: .; cdr3_aa: CASSQDRRAGEQYF; cdr3_nt: TGCGCCAGCAGCCAAGATCGGAGGGCCGGCGAGCAGTACTTC
clone_size: .; v_call: TRBV29-1; j_call: TRBJ2-7; d_call: TRBD1; cdr3_aa: CSVTGTGREQYF; cdr3_nt: TGCAGCGTAACCGGGACAGGGCGGGAGCAGTACTTC
clone_size: .; v_call: TRBV7-2; j_call: TRBJ1-2; d_call: TRBD1; cdr3_aa: CASSSGQGGYGYTF; cdr3_nt: TGTGCCAGCAGCTCGGGACAGGGAGGCTATGGCTACACCTTC
clone_size: .; v_call: TRBV14; j_call: TRBJ1-6; d_call: .; cdr3_aa: CASSEHGPYNSPLHF; cdr3_nt: TGTGCCAGCAGCGAACACGGGCCATATAATTCACCCCTCCACTTT